This T cell receptor (beta chain) was obtained from a study of T cells in localized non-small cell lung cancer (dated by TCRdb to the early 2020s). Regarding the research as a whole: Comparing tumors with uninvolved tumor-adjacent lungs, the study looked at the T cell repertoires of 236 patients with early-stage NSCLC. The cohort comprised under 250 treatment-naïve NSCLC patients with resected, localized lung tumors. NSCLC patients had a mean age of approximately 70 years, and around 140 were male and 107 female.

At diagnosis, peripheral blood, uninvolved tumor-adjacent lung and tumor were collected and were preserved as a mix of fresh-frozen and FFPE material. For TCR repertoire profiling, the blood samples were analyzed as peripheral blood mononuclear cells. According to the germline V gene, CDR1 reads MNHNS and CDR2 reads SASEGT. The CDR3, cysteine through phenylalanine, is 15 amino acids long. Of the read, only the CDR3 DNA is kept; its 45 bases are in frame from base 1. Relative to germline, V is 1 base shorter and J is 0 bases shorter, with 7 bases between their ends. Of note for this clone: Its specific antigen is unknown. Base qualities are not provided; no much larger clone lies one nucleotide away.

TCR beta CDR3 regions were sequenced from DNA using the immunoSEQ Assay. Under the source paper's analysis protocol: T cell density was computed as TCR beta template counts normalized to usable DNA estimated by amplifying housekeeping genes. The preseqR package was used to estimate richness by extrapolating to 400,000 templates for PBMC samples and to 120,000 templates for tissue samples. Clonality was defined as one minus Pielou's evenness. Differential abundance testing on productive amino-acid clonotypes, with a minimum total count of 5 and an alpha of 0.1, was used to identify tissue-enriched TCRs. The Jaccard Index and the Morisita Overlap Index were used to measure repertoire overlap between compartments. GLIPH grouped TCR beta CDR3s together with public tetramer-defined viral CDR3s, and a viral motif had to include at least three viral sequences and show V-gene enrichment. TCRdb stores this immuneACCESS table with in-frame sequences only. Part of the clones is absent; in the studies checked, under half of the shortfall reflects unresolved V genes, and no reason is known for the rest. V and J calls and clone size follow that table, whereas D and trimming were derived from the DNA. This sample comprises about 33,000 clones, approximately 87% of them detected only once. The ten largest clones add up to around 4% of the sample.

Results the study describes overall, beyond this receptor: Because multi-region tumor sequencing was not done, intratumor heterogeneity could not be ruled out. Uninvolved tumor-adjacent lung showed the highest T cell clonality, higher than tumor, which suggests more focused antigenic responses in the uninvolved tumor-adjacent lung. Because the study design was exploratory, TCR variables were selected using unadjusted p-values without false-discovery rate correction. Of the top 100 tumor clones, a median of around 57 were detected in paired uninvolved adjacent lung; approximately 28 were also among that lung's top 100. Higher blood T cell density associated with longer overall survival, while higher adjacent-lung clonality associated with shorter survival.

This specimen consisted of peripheral blood, obtained before any cancer treatment. The chain employs TRBV6-1 and TRBJ1-5, with no confident D gene call. This TCR derives from a man aged 35-75 years with stage I lung adenocarcinoma. This receptor carries the CDR3 CASSEGSSSNQPQHF. The DNA reads TGTGCCAGCAGTGAAGGGTCCAGTAGCAATCAGCCCCAGCATTTT.